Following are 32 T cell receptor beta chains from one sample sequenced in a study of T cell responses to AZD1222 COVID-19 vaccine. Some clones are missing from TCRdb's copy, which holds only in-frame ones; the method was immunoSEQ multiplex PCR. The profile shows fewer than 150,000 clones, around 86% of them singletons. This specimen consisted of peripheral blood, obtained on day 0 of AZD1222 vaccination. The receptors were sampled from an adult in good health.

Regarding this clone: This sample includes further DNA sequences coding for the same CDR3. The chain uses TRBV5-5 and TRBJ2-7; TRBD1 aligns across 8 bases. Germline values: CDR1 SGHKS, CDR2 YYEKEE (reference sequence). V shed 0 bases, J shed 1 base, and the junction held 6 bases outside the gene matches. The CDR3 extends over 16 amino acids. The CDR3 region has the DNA TGTGCCAGCAGCTTGGTAGGGGGGACAGGATCCTACGAGCAGTACTTC. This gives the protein CASSLVGGTGSYEQYF.

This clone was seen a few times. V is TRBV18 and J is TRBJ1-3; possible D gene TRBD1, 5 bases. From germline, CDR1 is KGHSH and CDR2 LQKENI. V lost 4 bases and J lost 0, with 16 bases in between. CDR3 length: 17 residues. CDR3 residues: CASSRLGTANSGNTIYF. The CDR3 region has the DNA TGTGCCAGCTCACGGCTCGGGACGGCGAACTCTGGAAACACCATATATTTT.

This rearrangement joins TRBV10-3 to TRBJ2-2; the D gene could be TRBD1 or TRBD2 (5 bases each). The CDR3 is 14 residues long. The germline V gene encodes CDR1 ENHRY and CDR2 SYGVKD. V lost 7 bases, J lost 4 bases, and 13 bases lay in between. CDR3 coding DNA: TGTGCCATCACAGAGGGACGGGCCACCGGGGAGCTGTTTTTT. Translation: CAITEGRATGELFF.

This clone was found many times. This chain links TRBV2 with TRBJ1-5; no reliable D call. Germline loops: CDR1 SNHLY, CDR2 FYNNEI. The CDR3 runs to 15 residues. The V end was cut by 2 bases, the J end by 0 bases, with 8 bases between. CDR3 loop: CASSENSDSNQPQHF. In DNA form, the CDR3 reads TGTGCCAGCAGTGAAAACAGCGATAGCAATCAGCCCCAGCATTTT.

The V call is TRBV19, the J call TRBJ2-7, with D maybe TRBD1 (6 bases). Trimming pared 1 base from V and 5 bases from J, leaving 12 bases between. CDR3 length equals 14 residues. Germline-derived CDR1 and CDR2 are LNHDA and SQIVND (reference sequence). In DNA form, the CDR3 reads TGTGCCAGTAGTATAGGCACCGGGGACAACGAGCAGTACTTC. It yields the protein CASSIGTGDNEQYF.

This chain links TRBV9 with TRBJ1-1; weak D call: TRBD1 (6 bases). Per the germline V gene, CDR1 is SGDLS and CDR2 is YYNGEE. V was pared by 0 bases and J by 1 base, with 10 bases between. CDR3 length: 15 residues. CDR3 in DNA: TGTGCCAGCAGCGTAGGCGCAGGGGCGAACACTGAAGCTTTCTTT. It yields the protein CASSVGAGANTEAFF. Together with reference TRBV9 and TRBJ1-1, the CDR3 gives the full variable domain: DSGVTQTPKHLITATGQRVTLRCSPRSGDLSVYWYQQSLDQGLQFLIQYYNGEERAKGNILERFSAQQFPDLHSELNLSSLELGDSALYFCASSVGAGANTEAFFGQGTRLTVV.

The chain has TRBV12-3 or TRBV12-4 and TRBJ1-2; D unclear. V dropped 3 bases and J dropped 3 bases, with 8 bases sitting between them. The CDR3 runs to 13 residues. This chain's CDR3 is CASSFFSYYGYTF. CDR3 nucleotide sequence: TGTGCCAGCAGTTTTTTCTCCTACTATGGCTACACCTTC.

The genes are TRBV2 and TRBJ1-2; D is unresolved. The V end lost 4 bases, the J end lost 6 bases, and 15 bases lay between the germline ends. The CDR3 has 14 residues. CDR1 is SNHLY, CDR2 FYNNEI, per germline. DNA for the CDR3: TGTGCCAGCAGTGGACCCACACCACTTGATGGCTACACCTTC. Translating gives CASSGPTPLDGYTF.

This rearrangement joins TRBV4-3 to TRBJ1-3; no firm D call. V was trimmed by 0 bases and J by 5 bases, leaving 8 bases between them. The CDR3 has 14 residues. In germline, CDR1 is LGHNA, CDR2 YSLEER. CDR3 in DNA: TGCGCCAGCAGCCAAGATGGCCGCCGAAACACCATATATTTT. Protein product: CASSQDGRRNTIYF.

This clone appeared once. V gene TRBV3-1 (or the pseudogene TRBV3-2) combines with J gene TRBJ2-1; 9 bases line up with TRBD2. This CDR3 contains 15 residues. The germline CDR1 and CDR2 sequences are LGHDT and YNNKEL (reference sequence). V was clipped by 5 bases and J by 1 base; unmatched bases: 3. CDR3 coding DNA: TGTGCCAGCAGCAACCTAGCGGGGTCCTACAATGAGCAGTTCTTC. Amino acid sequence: CASSNLAGSYNEQFF.

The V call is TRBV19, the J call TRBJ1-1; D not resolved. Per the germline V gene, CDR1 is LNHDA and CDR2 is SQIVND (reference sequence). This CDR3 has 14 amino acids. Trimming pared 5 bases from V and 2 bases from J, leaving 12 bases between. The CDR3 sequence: CASSPRPLNTEAFF. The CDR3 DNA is TGTGCCAGTAGTCCCAGGCCGTTAAACACTGAAGCTTTCTTT. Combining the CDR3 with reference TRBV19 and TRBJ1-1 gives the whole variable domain DGGITQSPKYLFRKEGQNVTLSCEQNLNHDAMYWYRQDPGQGLRLIYYSQIVNDFQKGDIAEGYSVSREKKESFPLTVTSAQKNPTAFYLCASSPRPLNTEAFFGQGTRLTVV.

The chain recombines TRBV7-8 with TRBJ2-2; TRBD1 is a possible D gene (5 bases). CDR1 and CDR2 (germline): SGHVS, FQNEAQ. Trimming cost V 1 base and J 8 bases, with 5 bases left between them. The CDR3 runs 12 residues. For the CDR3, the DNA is TGTGCCAGCAGCTTAGGACAGGGGGAGCTGTTTTTT. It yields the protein CASSLGQGELFF.

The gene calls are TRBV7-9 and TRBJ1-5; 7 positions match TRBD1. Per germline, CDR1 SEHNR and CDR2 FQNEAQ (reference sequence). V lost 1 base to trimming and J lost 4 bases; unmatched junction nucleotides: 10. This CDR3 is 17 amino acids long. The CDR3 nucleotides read TGTGCCAGCAGCTTAGTCCCCGCCAGGGGGGGTAATCAGCCCCAGCATTTT. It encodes CASSLVPARGGNQPQHF.

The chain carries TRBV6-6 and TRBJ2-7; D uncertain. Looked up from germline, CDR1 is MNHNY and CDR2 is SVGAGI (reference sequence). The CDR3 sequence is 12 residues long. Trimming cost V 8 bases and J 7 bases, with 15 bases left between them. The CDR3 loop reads CASPFLWIEQYF. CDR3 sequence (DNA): TGTGCCAGCCCCTTCCTGTGGATTGAGCAGTACTTC.

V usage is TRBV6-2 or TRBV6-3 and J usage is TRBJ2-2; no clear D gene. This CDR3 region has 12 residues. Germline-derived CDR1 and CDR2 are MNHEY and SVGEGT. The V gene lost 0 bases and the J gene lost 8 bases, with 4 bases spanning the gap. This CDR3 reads CASSYSVGELFF. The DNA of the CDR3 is TGTGCCAGCAGTTACTCGGTAGGGGAGCTGTTTTTT.

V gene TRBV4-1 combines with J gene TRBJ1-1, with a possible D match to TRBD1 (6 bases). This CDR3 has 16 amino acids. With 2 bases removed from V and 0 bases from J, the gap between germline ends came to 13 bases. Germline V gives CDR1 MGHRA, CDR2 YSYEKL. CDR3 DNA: TGCGCCAGCAGCCAAAGTACACAGGGTTTGAACACTGAAGCTTTCTTT. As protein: CASSQSTQGLNTEAFF.

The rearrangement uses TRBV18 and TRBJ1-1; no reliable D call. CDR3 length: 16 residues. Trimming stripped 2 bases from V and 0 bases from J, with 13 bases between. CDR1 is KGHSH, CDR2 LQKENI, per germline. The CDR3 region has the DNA TGTGCCAGCTCACCAGGAGGGAGCTTGCTGAACACTGAAGCTTTCTTT. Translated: CASSPGGSLLNTEAFF.

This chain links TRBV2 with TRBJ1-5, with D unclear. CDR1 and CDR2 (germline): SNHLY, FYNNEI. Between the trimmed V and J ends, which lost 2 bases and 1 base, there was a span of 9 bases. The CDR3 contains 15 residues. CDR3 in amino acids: CASSEFLYSNQPQHF. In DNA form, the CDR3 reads TGTGCCAGCAGTGAATTCCTGTACAGCAATCAGCCCCAGCATTTT.

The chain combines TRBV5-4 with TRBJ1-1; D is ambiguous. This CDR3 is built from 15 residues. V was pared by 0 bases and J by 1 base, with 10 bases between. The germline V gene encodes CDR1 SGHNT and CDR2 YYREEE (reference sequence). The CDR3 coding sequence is TGTGCCAGCAGCTTGGCCGCCAAATCGAACACTGAAGCTTTCTTT. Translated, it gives CASSLAAKSNTEAFF. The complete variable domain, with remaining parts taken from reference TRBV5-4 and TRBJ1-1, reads ETGVTQSPTHLIKTRGQQVTLRCSSQSGHNTVSWYQQALGQGPQFIFQYYREEENGRGNFPPRFSGLQFPNYSSELNVNALELDDSALYLCASSLAAKSNTEAFFGQGTRLTVV.

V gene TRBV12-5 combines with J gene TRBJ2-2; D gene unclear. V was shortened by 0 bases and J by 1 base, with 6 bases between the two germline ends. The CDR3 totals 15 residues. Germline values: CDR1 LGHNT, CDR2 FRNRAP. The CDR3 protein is CASGLVIWNTGELFF. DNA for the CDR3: TGTGCTAGTGGTTTGGTGATTTGGAACACCGGGGAGCTGTTTTTT.

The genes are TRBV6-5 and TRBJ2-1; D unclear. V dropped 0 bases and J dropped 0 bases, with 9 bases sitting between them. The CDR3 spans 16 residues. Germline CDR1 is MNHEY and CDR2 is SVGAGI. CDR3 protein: CASSYSSGSSYNEQFF. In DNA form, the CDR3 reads TGTGCCAGCAGTTACTCGTCTGGAAGCTCCTACAATGAGCAGTTCTTC.

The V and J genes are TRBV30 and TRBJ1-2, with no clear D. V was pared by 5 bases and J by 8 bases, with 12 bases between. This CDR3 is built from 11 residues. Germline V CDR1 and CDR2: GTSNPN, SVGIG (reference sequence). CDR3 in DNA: TGTGCCTGGGGCCGAGTAGGAGGCTACACCTTC. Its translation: CAWGRVGGYTF.

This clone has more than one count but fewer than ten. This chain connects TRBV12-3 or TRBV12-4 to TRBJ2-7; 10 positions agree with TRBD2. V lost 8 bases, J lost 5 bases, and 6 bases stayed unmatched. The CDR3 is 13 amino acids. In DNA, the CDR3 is TGTGCCAGCTCTCTAGCGGGGGTGAACGAGCAGTACTTC. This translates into CASSLAGVNEQYF.

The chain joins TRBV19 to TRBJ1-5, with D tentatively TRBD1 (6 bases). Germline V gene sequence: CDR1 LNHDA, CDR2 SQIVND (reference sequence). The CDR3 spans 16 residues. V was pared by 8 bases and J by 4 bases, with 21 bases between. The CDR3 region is CASLKGGGGLNQPQHF. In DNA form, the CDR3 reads TGTGCCAGTCTCAAAGGAGGGGGGGGCCTTAATCAGCCCCAGCATTTT. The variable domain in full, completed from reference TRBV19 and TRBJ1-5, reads DGGITQSPKYLFRKEGQNVTLSCEQNLNHDAMYWYRQDPGQGLRLIYYSQIVNDFQKGDIAEGYSVSREKKESFPLTVTSAQKNPTAFYLCASLKGGGGLNQPQHFGDGTRLSIL.

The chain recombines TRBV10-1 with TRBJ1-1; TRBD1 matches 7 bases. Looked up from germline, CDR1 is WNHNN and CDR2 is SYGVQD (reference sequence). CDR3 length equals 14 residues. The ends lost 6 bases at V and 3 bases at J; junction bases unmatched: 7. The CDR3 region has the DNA TGCGCCAGCAGCGCCGGGACAGTATACACTGAAGCTTTCTTT. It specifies CASSAGTVYTEAFF.

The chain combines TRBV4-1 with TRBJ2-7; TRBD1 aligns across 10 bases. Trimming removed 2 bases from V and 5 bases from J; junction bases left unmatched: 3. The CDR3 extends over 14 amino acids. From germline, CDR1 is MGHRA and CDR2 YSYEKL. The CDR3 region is CASSQIGTGDEQYF. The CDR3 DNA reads TGCGCCAGCAGCCAAATCGGGACAGGGGACGAGCAGTACTTC.

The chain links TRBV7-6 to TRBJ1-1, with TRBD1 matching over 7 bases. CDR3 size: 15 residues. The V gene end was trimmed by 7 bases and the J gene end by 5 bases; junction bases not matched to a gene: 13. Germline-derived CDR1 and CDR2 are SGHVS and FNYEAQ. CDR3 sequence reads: CASTLGTVVRTEAFF. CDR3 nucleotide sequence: TGTGCCAGCACCTTGGGGACAGTGGTCAGGACTGAAGCTTTCTTT.

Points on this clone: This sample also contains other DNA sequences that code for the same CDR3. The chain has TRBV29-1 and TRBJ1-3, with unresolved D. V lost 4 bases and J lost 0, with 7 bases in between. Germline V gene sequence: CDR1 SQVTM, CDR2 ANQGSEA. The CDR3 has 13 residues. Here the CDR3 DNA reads TGCAGCGTTGGACTGGGCTCTGGAAACACCATATATTTT. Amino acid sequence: CSVGLGSGNTIYF.

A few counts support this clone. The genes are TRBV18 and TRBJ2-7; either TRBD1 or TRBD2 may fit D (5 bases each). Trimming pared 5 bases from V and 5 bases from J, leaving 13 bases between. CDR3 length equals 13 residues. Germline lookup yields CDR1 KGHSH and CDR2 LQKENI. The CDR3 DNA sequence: TGTGCCAGCTCAACGGGACGCCTGAACGAGCAGTACTTC. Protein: CASSTGRLNEQYF.

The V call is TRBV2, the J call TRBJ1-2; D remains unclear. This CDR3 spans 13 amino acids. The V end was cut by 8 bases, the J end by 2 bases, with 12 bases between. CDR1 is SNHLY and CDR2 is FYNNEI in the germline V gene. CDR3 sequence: CASRSGGNYGYTF. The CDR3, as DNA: TGTGCCAGCCGCTCGGGTGGAAACTATGGCTACACCTTC.

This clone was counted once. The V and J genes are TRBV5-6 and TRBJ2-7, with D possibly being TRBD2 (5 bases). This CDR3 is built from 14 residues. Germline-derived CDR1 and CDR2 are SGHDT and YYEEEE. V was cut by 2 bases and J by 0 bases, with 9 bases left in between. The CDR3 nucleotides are TGTGCCAGCAGCTTTATAGGGAGCTCCTACGAGCAGTACTTC. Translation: CASSFIGSSYEQYF.

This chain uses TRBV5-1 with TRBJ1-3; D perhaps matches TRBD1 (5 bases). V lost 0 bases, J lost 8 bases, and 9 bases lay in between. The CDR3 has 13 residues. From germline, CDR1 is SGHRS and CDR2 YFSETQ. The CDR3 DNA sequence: TGCGCCAGCAGCTTGGGGGGCAGCGACACCATATATTTT. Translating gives CASSLGGSDTIYF.